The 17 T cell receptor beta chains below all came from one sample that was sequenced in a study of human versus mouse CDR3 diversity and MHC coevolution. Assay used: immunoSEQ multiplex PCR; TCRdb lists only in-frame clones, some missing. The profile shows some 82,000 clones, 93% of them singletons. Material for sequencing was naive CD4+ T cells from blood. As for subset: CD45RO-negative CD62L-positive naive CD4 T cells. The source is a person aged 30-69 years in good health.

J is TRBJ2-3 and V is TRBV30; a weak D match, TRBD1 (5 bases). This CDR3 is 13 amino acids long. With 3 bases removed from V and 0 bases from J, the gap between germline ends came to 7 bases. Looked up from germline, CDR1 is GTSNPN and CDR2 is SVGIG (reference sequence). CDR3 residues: CAWSTGSTDTQYF. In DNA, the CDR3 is TGTGCCTGGAGCACAGGTAGCACAGATACGCAGTATTTT.

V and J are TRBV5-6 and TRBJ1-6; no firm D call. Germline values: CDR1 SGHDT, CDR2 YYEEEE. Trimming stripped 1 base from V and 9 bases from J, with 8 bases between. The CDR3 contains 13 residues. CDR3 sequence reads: CASSLREASPLHF. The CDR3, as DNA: TGTGCCAGCAGCTTGAGGGAGGCTTCACCCCTCCACTTT. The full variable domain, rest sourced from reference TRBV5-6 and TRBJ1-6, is DAGVTQSPTHLIKTRGQQVTLRCSPKSGHDTVSWYQQALGQGPQFIFQYYEEEERQRGNFPDRFSGHQFPNYSSELNVNALLLGDSALYLCASSLREASPLHFGNGTRLTVT.

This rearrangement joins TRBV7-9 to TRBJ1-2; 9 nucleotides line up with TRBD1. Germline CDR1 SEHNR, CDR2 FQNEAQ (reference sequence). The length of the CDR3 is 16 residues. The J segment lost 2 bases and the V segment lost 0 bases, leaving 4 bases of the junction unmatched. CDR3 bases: TGTGCCAGCAGCTTAGCGGCGGGGACAGGGAACTATGGCTACACCTTC. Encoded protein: CASSLAAGTGNYGYTF.

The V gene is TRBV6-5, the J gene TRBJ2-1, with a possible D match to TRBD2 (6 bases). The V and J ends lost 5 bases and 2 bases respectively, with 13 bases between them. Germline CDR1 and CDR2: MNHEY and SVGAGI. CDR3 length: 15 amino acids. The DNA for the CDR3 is TGTGCCAGCAGTCTCCTTGCGGGAACCTACAATGAGCAGTTCTTC. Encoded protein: CASSLLAGTYNEQFF.

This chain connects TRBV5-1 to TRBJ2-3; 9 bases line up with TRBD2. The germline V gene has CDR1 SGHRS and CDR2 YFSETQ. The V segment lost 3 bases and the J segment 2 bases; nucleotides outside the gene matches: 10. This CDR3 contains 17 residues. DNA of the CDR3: TGCGCCAGCAGCTATCGGGGGCTAGCGGGGTTCACAGATACGCAGTATTTT. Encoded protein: CASSYRGLAGFTDTQYF.

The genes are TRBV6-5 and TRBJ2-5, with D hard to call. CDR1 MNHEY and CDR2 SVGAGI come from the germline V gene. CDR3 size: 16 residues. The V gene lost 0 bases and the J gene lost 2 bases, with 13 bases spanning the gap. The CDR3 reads CASSYSLGILQETQYF. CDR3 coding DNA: TGTGCCAGCAGTTACTCGCTAGGAATCCTACAAGAGACCCAGTACTTC.

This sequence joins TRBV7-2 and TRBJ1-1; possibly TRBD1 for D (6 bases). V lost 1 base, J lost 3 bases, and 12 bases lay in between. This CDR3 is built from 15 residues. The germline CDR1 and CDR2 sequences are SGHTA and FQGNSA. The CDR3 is CASSLVGQPYTEAFF. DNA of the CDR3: TGTGCCAGCAGCTTAGTCGGACAGCCCTACACTGAAGCTTTCTTT.

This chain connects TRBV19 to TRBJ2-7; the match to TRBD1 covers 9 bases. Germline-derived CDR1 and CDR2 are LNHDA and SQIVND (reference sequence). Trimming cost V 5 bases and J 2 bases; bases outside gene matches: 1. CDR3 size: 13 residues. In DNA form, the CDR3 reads TGTGCCAGTAGTCACAGGGGGCCCTACGAGCAGTACTTC. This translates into CASSHRGPYEQYF.

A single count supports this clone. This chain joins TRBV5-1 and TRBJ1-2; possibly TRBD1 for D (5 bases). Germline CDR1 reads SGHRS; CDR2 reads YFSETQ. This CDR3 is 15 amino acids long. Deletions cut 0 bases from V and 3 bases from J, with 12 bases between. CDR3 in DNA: TGCGCCAGCAGCTTGGGCGGGACGGATGACTATGGCTACACCTTC. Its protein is CASSLGGTDDYGYTF.

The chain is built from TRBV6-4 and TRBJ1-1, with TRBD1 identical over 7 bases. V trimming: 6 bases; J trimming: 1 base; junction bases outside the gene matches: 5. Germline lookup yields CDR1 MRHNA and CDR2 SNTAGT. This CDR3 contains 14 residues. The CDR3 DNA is TGTGCCAGCAGCCGGGACAGACGGAACACTGAAGCTTTCTTT. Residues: CASSRDRRNTEAFF.

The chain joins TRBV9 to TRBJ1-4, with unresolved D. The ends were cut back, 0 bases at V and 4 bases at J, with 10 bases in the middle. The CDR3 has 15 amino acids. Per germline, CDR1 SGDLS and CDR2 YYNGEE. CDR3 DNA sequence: TGTGCCAGCAGCGTAGGTAGCAGTATTAATGAAAAACTGTTTTTT. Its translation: CASSVGSSINEKLFF.

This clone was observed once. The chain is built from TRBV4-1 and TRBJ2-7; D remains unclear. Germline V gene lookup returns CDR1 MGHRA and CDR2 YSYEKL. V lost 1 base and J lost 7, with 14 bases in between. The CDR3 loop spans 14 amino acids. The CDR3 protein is CASSQGGTVLEQYF. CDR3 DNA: TGCGCCAGCAGCCAAGGAGGTACGGTCTTAGAGCAGTACTTC.

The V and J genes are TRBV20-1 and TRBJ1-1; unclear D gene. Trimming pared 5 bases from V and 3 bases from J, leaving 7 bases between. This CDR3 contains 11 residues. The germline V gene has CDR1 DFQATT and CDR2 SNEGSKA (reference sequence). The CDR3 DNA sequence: TGCAGTGCTCCGGGAGACACTGAAGCTTTCTTT. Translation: CSAPGDTEAFF.

The CDR3 nucleotides read TGTGCCAGCAGTGGGACAGCCTATGGCTACACCTTC. Protein: CASSGTAYGYTF. The chain combines TRBV25-1 with TRBJ1-2, with D possibly matching TRBD1 (6 bases). The germline V gene has CDR1 MGHDK and CDR2 SYGVNS. This CDR3 spans 12 amino acids. V was cut by 4 bases and J by 4 bases, with 7 bases left in between.

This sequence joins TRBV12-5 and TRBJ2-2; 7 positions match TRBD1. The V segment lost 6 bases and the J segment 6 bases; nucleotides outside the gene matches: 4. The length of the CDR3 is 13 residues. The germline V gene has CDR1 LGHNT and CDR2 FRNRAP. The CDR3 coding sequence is TGTGCTAGTGGGCGACAGGGCGCCGGGGAGCTGTTTTTT. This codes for CASGRQGAGELFF.

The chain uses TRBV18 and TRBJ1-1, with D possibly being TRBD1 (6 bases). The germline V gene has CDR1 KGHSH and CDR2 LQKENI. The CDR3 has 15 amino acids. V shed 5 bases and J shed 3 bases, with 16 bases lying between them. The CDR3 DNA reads TGTGCCAGCTCATCGGGACACGGAAGGGACACTGAAGCTTTCTTT. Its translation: CASSSGHGRDTEAFF.

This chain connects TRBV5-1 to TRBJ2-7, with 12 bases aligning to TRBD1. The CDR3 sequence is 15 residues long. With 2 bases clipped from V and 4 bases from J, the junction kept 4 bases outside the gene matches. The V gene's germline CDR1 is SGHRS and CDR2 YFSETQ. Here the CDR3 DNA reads TGCGCCAGCAGCTTACCGGGACAGGGGGCATACGAGCAGTACTTC. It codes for CASSLPGQGAYEQYF.